The 22 T cell receptor beta chains given below trace back to one sample, sequenced in a study of blood T cell repertoires in COVID-19. Measured with immunoSEQ multiplex PCR; TCRdb has only the in-frame clones, and not every one. The repertoire holds under 75,000 clones, with around 86% as singletons. The source material was peripheral blood. These TCRs come from a man younger than 40 with acute or convalescent COVID-19.

The rearrangement joins TRBV11-1 to TRBJ1-4; D uncertain. Germline V gene lookup returns CDR1 SGHAT and CDR2 FQDESV (reference sequence). V gave up 1 base and J gave up 6 bases, with 12 bases separating them. CDR3 size: 15 residues. CDR3 DNA: TGTGCCAGCAGCTTAGGTATTCGGGAGGATGAAAAACTGTTTTTT. Protein sequence: CASSLGIREDEKLFF.

The genes are TRBV7-2 and TRBJ1-1; the D is unclear. V gave up 1 base and J gave up 5 bases, with 11 bases separating them. CDR3 size: 14 residues. The V gene's germline CDR1 is SGHTA and CDR2 FQGNSA. The CDR3 region has the DNA TGTGCCAGCAGCTTAGAATTCTCGGGGACTGAAGCTTTCTTT. This encodes CASSLEFSGTEAFF.

V gene TRBV3-1 (or the pseudogene TRBV3-2) combines with J gene TRBJ2-5; D not certain. This CDR3 comprises 12 residues. Looked up from germline, CDR1 is LGHDT and CDR2 is YNNKEL (reference sequence). Trimming shortened V by 0 bases and J by 8 bases, and 7 bases separated the two germline ends. The CDR3 reads CASSQDSKTQYF. In DNA, the CDR3 is TGTGCCAGCAGCCAAGATAGTAAAACCCAGTACTTC.

The chain combines TRBV7-6 with TRBJ2-3, with a weak D call TRBD1 (6 bases). CDR1 SGHVS and CDR2 FNYEAQ come from the germline V gene. The CDR3 spans 15 residues. Trimming stripped 4 bases from V and 2 bases from J, with 13 bases between. CDR3 bases: TGTGCCAGCAGCTCGGGGACAAGTGTCACAGATACGCAGTATTTT. The encoded protein is CASSSGTSVTDTQYF. The variable domain in full, completed from reference TRBV7-6 and TRBJ2-3, reads GAGVSQSPRYKVTKRGQDVALRCDPISGHVSLYWYRQALGQGPEFLTYFNYEAQQDKSGLPNDRFSAERPEGSISTLTIQRTEQRDSAMYRCASSSGTSVTDTQYFGPGTRLTVL.

This clone was counted between two and nine times. The gene calls are TRBV7-3 and TRBJ1-4, with D uncertain. Trimming removed 5 bases from V and 12 bases from J, with 16 bases in between. This CDR3 is 13 amino acids long. Germline V CDR1 and CDR2: SGHTA, FQGTGA. The CDR3 sequence: CASSPNYGGQLFF. In DNA form, the CDR3 reads TGTGCCAGCAGCCCCAACTATGGAGGCCAACTGTTTTTT.

The CDR3 loop reads CAWSVWRTSGSYNEQFF. The CDR3 nucleotides are TGTGCCTGGAGTGTCTGGAGGACTAGCGGCTCCTACAATGAGCAGTTCTTC. The V gene is TRBV30, the J gene TRBJ2-1; 10 bases fit TRBD2. Germline CDR1 is GTSNPN and CDR2 is SVGIG (reference sequence). The V segment lost 0 bases and the J segment 0 bases; nucleotides outside the gene matches: 5. This CDR3 comprises 17 residues. Complete variable domain (other parts from reference TRBV30 and TRBJ2-1): SQTIHQWPATLVQPVGSPLSLECTVEGTSNPNLYWYRQAAGRGLQLLFYSVGIGQISSEVPQNLSASRPQDRQFILSSKKLLLSDSGFYLCAWSVWRTSGSYNEQFFGPGTRLTVL.

V and J are TRBV7-3 and TRBJ2-3; D not resolved. With 5 bases removed from V and 0 bases from J, the gap between germline ends came to 15 bases. CDR3 size: 16 residues. From germline, CDR1 is SGHTA and CDR2 FQGTGA. The CDR3 here is CASSPARVSSTDTQYF. The CDR3 nucleotides read TGTGCCAGCAGCCCCGCCCGGGTCTCTAGCACAGATACGCAGTATTTT.

J is TRBJ2-5 and V is TRBV15; perhaps TRBD2 as D (5 bases). Germline V gene sequence: CDR1 LNHNV, CDR2 YYDKDF (reference sequence). This CDR3 has 14 amino acids. Trimming cost V 5 bases and J 0 bases, with 10 bases left between them. The CDR3 DNA reads as TGTGCCACCAGCGGAGGCGGGTACCAAGAGACCCAGTACTTC. Its protein is CATSGGGYQETQYF.

The chain links TRBV18 to TRBJ2-7; 9 bases align to TRBD1. This CDR3 contains 20 residues. The germline V gene encodes CDR1 KGHSH and CDR2 LQKENI. Trimming took 2 bases from V and 0 from J; bases not matched to a gene: 17. This CDR3 reads CASSPGGGGTGRENSYEQYF. The CDR3 coding sequence is TGTGCCAGCTCACCAGGAGGTGGGGGGACAGGGCGGGAGAACTCCTACGAGCAGTACTTC.

V usage is TRBV4-1 and J usage is TRBJ1-6; a possible D gene is TRBD1 (5 bases). CDR3 length: 15 amino acids. The germline V gene encodes CDR1 MGHRA and CDR2 YSYEKL. Trimming took 4 bases from V and 10 from J, leaving 17 bases between them. The chain's CDR3 is CASSLRQGESSPLHF. The CDR3 coding sequence is TGCGCCAGCAGCCTTCGCCAGGGTGAAAGCTCACCCCTCCACTTT.

The rearrangement uses TRBV20-1 and TRBJ1-1, with a tentative D call TRBD1 (5 bases). This CDR3 contains 13 residues. In germline, CDR1 is DFQATT, CDR2 SNEGSKA (reference sequence). Trimming took 3 bases from V and 7 from J, leaving 15 bases between them. The CDR3 nucleotides are TGCAGTGCTAGTAGGGGCCCAGCCTATGAAGCTTTCTTT. This gives the protein CSASRGPAYEAFF.

This clone is a singleton in its sample. The chain is built from TRBV29-1 and TRBJ2-5; TRBD1 matches at 8 bases. V was pared by 7 bases and J by 3 bases, with 10 bases of the junction left unmatched. The CDR3 loop spans 14 amino acids. CDR1 is SQVTM and CDR2 is ANQGSEA in the germline V gene. In DNA, the CDR3 is TGCAGCGCCCAAGGGGCAGGGGGCGAAGAGACCCAGTACTTC. Amino acids: CSAQGAGGEETQYF.

The chain carries TRBV30 and TRBJ2-3; D perhaps matches TRBD2 (6 bases). This CDR3 has 14 amino acids. CDR1 and CDR2 (germline): GTSNPN, SVGIG (reference sequence). Trimming took 0 bases from V and 5 from J, leaving 12 bases between them. The CDR3 region is CAWSVLAAGDTQYF. Here the CDR3 DNA reads TGTGCCTGGAGTGTACTAGCAGCGGGAGATACGCAGTATTTT.

This chain connects TRBV30 to TRBJ1-2; D is unclear. The V end was cut by 5 bases, the J end by 1 base, with 8 bases between. Per the germline V gene, CDR1 is GTSNPN and CDR2 is SVGIG (reference sequence). The CDR3 covers 12 residues. This chain's CDR3 is CAWRSLNYGYTF. As DNA, the CDR3 is TGTGCCTGGCGTTCCCTTAACTATGGCTACACCTTC.

This chain joins TRBV19 and TRBJ2-2; TRBD2 agrees at 9 bases. The CDR3 length is 16 residues. Germline V lookup: CDR1 LNHDA, CDR2 SQIVND (reference sequence). Trimming removed 7 bases from V and 4 bases from J; junction bases left unmatched: 10. The CDR3 sequence: CASTNGLAGSTGELFF. As DNA, the CDR3 is TGTGCCAGTACCAATGGGCTAGCGGGAAGCACCGGGGAGCTGTTTTTT.

The chain recombines TRBV29-1 with TRBJ2-7, with D tentatively TRBD1 (6 bases). The CDR3 is 12 residues long. CDR1 is SQVTM and CDR2 is ANQGSEA in the germline V gene. V was shortened by 3 bases and J by 1 base, with 7 bases between the two germline ends. DNA of the CDR3: TGCAGCGTTGAGGACAGTTCCTACGAGCAGTACTTC. This codes for CSVEDSSYEQYF.

For this clone: One end of the junction varies from germline; a read error may be responsible. CDR3 DNA sequence: TGTGCCAGCACCCAAGCGCCGGCGGGCTTTCGTAATGAGCAGTTCTTC. Amino acid sequence: CASTQAPAGFRNEQFF. The gene calls are TRBV3-1 (or the pseudogene TRBV3-2) and TRBJ2-1, with a weak D call TRBD2 (5 bases). In germline, CDR1 is LGHDT, CDR2 YNNKEL (reference sequence). The CDR3 is 16 residues long.

This clone showed up just once. The chain carries TRBV7-8 and TRBJ1-1, with a weak D call TRBD1 (5 bases). V was cut by 3 bases and J by 0 bases, with 8 bases left in between. The germline V gene encodes CDR1 SGHVS and CDR2 FQNEAQ. This CDR3 spans 14 amino acids. The CDR3 sequence is CASSFRELNTEAFF. The CDR3 nucleotides are TGTGCCAGCAGCTTCAGGGAACTGAACACTGAAGCTTTCTTT.

The gene calls are TRBV27 and TRBJ2-3; D unclear. The CDR3 is 14 amino acids. CDR1 is MNHEY, CDR2 SMNVEV, per germline (reference sequence). Trimming took off 5 bases at V and 1 base at J, with 10 bases between the two ends. The CDR3 coding sequence is TGTGCCAGCAGTCTTGGGCTTCGCACAGATACGCAGTATTTT. Encoded protein: CASSLGLRTDTQYF.

The chain has TRBV5-1 and TRBJ1-1, with TRBD1 identical over 8 bases. CDR1 and CDR2 (germline): SGHRS, YFSETQ. V was pared by 0 bases and J by 5 bases, with 3 bases of the junction left unmatched. The CDR3 is 14 amino acids. For the CDR3, the DNA is TGCGCCAGCAGCTTGGCAGGGGGCATAACTGAAGCTTTCTTT. As protein: CASSLAGGITEAFF.

The V call is TRBV4-1, the J call TRBJ1-5; the match to TRBD1 covers 9 bases. Germline-derived CDR1 and CDR2 are MGHRA and YSYEKL. The V gene end was trimmed by 4 bases and the J gene end by 7 bases; junction bases not matched to a gene: 17. The CDR3 loop spans 18 amino acids. CDR3 DNA sequence: TGCGCCAGCAGCCTGCCGAGGAGTCGGACAGGGGTACTCCAGCCCCAGCATTTT. Translation: CASSLPRSRTGVLQPQHF.

J is TRBJ2-3 and V is TRBV6-5, with 8 bases fitting TRBD2. V trimming: 6 bases; J trimming: 2 bases; junction bases outside the gene matches: 4. CDR3 length: 14 residues. Germline CDR1 and CDR2: MNHEY and SVGAGI. CDR3 sequence reads: CASRLAVHTDTQYF. The CDR3 DNA follows: TGTGCCAGCAGACTAGCGGTACACACAGATACGCAGTATTTT.